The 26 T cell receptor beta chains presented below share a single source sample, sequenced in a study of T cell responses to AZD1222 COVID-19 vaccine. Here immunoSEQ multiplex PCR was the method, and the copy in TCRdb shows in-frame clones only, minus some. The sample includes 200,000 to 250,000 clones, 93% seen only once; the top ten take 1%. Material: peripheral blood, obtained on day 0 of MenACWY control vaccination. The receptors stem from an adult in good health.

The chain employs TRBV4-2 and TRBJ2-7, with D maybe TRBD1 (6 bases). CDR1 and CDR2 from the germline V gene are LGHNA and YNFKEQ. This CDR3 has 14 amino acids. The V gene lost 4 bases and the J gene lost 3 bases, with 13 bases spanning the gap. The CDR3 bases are TGTGCCAGCAGCCCTCAGGGGTACAACTACGAGCAGTACTTC. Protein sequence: CASSPQGYNYEQYF.

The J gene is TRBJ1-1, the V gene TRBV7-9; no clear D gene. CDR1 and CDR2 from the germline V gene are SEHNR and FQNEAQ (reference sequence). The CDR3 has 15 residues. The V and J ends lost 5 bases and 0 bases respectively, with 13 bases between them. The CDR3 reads CASSPADIMNTEAFF. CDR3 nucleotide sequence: TGTGCCAGCAGCCCGGCCGACATCATGAACACTGAAGCTTTCTTT.

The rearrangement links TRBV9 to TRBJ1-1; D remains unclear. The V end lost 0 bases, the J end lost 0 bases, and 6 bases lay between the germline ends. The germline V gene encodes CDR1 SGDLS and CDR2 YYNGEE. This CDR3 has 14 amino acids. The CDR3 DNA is TGTGCCAGCAGCGTAGAGTGGGTGAACACTGAAGCTTTCTTT. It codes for CASSVEWVNTEAFF. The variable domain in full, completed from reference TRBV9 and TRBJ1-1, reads DSGVTQTPKHLITATGQRVTLRCSPRSGDLSVYWYQQSLDQGLQFLIQYYNGEERAKGNILERFSAQQFPDLHSELNLSSLELGDSALYFCASSVEWVNTEAFFGQGTRLTVV.

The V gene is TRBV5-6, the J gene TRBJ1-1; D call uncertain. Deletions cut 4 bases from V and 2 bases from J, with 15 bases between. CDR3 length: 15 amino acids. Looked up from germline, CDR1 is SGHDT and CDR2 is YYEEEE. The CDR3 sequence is CASSLLGRVNTEAFF. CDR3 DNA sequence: TGTGCCAGCAGCCTTCTTGGACGGGTAAACACTGAAGCTTTCTTT.

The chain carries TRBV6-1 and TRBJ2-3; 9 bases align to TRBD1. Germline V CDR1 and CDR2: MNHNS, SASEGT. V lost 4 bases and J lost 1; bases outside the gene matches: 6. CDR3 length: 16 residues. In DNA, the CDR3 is TGTGCCAGCAGTGCTGGACAGGGGAAGGGCACAGATACGCAGTATTTT. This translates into CASSAGQGKGTDTQYF.

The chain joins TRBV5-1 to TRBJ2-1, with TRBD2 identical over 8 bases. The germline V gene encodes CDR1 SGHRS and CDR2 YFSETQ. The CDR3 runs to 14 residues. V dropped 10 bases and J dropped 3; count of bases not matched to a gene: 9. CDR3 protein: CAGGTTSGYNEQFF. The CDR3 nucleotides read TGCGCCGGTGGGACCACTAGCGGCTACAATGAGCAGTTCTTC.

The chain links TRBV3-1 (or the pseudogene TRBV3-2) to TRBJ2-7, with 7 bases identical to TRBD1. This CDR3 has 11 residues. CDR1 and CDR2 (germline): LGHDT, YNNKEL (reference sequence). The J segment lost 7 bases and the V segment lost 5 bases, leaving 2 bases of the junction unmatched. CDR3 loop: CASSFRGEQYF. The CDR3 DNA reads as TGTGCCAGCAGCTTCAGGGGGGAGCAGTACTTC.

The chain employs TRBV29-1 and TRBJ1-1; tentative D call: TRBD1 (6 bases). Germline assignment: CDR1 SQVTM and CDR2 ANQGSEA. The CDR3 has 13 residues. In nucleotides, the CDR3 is TGCGGCGGGTGCAGGGGCCTGAACACTGAAGCTTTCTTT. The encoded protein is CGGCRGLNTEAFF. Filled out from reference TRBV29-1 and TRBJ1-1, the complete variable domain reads SAVISQKPSRDICQRGTSLTIQCQVDSQVTMMFWYRQQPGQSLTLIATANQGSEATYESGFVIDKFPISRPNLTFSTLTVSNMSPEDSSIYLCGGCRGLNTEAFFGQGTRLTVV.

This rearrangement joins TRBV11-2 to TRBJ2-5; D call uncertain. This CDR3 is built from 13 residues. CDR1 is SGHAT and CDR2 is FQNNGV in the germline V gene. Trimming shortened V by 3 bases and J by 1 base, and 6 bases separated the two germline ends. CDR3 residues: CASSLGIQETQYF. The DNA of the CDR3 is TGTGCCAGCAGCTTGGGGATCCAAGAGACCCAGTACTTC.

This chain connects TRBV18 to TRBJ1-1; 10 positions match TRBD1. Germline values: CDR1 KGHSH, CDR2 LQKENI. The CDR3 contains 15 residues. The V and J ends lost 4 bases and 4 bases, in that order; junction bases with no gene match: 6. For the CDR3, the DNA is TGTGCCAGCTCACTAGCCGGGACAGGGGCCACTGAAGCTTTCTTT. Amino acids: CASSLAGTGATEAFF. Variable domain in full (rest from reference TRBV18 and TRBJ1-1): NAGVMQNPRHLVRRRGQEARLRCSPMKGHSHVYWYRQLPEEGLKFMVYLQKENIIDESGMPKERFSAEFPKEGPSILRIQQVVRGDSAAYFCASSLAGTGATEAFFGQGTRLTVV.

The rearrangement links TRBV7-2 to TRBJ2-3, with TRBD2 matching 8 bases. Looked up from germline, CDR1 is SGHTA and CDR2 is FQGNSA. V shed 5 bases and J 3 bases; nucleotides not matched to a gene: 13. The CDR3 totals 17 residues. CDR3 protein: CASSPSRGVAGTDTQYF. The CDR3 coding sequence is TGTGCCAGCAGCCCGTCCCGGGGGGTAGCGGGGACAGATACGCAGTATTTT. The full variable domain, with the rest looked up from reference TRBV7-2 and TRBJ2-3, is GAGVSQSPSNKVTEKGKDVELRCDPISGHTALYWYRQSLGQGLEFLIYFQGNSAPDKSGLPSDRFSAERTGGSVSTLTIQRTQQEDSAVYLCASSPSRGVAGTDTQYFGPGTRLTVL.

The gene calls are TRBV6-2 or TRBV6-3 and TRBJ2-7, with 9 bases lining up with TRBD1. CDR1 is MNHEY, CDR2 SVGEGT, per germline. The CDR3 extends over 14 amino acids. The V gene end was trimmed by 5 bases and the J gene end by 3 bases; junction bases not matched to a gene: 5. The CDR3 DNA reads TGTGCCAGCAGTCCGGGACAGGGCTACTACGAGCAGTACTTC. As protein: CASSPGQGYYEQYF.

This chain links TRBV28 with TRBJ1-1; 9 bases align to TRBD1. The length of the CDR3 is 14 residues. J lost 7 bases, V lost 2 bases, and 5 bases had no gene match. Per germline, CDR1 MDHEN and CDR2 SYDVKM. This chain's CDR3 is CASSLIMDRGEAFF. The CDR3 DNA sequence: TGTGCCAGCAGTTTAATAATGGACAGGGGTGAAGCTTTCTTT.

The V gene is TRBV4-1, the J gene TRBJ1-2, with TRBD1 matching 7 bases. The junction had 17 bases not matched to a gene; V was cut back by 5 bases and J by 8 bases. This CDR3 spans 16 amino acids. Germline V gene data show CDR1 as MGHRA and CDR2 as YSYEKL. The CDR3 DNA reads TGCGCCAGCAGCGCTTCAAACTTTTGGGACAGCGTCGGCTACACCTTC. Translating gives CASSASNFWDSVGYTF.

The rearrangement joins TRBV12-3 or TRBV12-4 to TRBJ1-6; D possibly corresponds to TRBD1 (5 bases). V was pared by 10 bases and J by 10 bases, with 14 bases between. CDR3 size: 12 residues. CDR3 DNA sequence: TGTGCCACCAAGGGGCTTGGCTCACCCCTCCACTTT. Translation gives CATKGLGSPLHF.

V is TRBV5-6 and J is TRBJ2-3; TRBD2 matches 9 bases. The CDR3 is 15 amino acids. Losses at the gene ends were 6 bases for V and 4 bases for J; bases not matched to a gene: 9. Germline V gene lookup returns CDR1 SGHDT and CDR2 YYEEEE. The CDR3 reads CASTSASGAPDTQYF. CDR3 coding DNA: TGTGCCAGCACCTCGGCTAGCGGGGCCCCAGATACGCAGTATTTT.

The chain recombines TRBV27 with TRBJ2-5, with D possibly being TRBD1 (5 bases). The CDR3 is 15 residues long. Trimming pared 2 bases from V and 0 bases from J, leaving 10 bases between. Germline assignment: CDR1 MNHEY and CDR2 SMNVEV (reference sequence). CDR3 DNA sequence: TGTGCCAGCAGTTTAATGTTACAGGACCAAGAGACCCAGTACTTC. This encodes CASSLMLQDQETQYF.

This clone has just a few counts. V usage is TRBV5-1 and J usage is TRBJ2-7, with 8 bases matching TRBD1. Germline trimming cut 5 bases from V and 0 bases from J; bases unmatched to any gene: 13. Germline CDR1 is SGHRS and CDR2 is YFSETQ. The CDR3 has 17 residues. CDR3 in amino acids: CASSYGTGATRSYEQYF. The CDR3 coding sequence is TGCGCCAGCAGTTATGGGACAGGTGCTACCCGCTCCTACGAGCAGTACTTC. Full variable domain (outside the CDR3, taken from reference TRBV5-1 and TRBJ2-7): KAGVTQTPRYLIKTRGQQVTLSCSPISGHRSVSWYQQTPGQGLQFLFEYFSETQRNKGNFPGRFSGRQFSNSRSEMNVSTLELGDSALYLCASSYGTGATRSYEQYFGPGTRLTVT.

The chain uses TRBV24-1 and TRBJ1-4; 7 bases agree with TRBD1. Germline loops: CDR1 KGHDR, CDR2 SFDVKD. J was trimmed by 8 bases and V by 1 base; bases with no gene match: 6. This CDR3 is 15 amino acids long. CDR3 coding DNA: TGTGCCACCAGTGATTTCAGGACAGGAAGGGAAAAACTGTTTTTT. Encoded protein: CATSDFRTGREKLFF.

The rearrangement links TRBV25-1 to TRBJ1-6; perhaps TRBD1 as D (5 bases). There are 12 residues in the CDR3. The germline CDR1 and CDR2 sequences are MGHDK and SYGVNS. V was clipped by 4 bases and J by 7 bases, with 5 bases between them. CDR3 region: CASSGGNSPLHF. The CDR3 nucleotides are TGTGCCAGCAGTGGGGGGAATTCACCCCTCCACTTT.

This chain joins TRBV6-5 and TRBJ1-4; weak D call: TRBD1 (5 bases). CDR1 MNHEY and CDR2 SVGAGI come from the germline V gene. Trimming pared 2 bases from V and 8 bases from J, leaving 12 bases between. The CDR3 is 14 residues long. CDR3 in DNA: TGTGCCAGCAGTTACCGGCAGGGCCGCGAAAAACTGTTTTTT. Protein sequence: CASSYRQGREKLFF.

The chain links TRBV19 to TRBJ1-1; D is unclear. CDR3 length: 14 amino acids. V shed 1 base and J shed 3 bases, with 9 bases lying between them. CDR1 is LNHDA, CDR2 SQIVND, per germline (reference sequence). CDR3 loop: CASSIAEMDTEAFF. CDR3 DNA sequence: TGTGCCAGTAGTATAGCGGAGATGGACACTGAAGCTTTCTTT.

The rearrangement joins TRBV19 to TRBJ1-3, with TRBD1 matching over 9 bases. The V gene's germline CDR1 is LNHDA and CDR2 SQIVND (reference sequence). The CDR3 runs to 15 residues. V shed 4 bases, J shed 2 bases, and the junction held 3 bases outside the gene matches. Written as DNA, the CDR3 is TGTGCCAGTAGTAAGGGGACAGGGCCTGGAAACACCATATATTTT. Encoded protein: CASSKGTGPGNTIYF.

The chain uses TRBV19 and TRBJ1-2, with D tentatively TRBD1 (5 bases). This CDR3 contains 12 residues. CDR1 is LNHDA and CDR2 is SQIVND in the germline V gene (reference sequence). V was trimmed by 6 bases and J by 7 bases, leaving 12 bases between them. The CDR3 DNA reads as TGTGCCAGTAGGGGGGGGATTGGTGGCTACACCTTC. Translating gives CASRGGIGGYTF. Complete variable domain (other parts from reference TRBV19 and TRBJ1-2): DGGITQSPKYLFRKEGQNVTLSCEQNLNHDAMYWYRQDPGQGLRLIYYSQIVNDFQKGDIAEGYSVSREKKESFPLTVTSAQKNPTAFYLCASRGGIGGYTFGSGTRLTVV.

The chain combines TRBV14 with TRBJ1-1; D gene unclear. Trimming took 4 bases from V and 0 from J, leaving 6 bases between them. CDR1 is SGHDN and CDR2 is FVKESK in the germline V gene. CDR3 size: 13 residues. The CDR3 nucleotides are TGTGCCAGCAGCCTAACCCTGAACACTGAAGCTTTCTTT. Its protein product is CASSLTLNTEAFF.

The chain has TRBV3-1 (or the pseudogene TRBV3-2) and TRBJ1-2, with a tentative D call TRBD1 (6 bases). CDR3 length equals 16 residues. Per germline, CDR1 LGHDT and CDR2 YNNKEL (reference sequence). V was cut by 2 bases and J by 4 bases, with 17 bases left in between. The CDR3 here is CASSQSPRTGSYGYTF. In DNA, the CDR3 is TGTGCCAGCAGCCAATCCCCCCGTACAGGGTCCTATGGCTACACCTTC.